This paragraph reports one TCR beta chain. The antigen remains unidentified. The data derive from a study of T cells in Graves' hyperthyroidism and ophthalmopathy. Whole-study findings and limits: Blood also contained most expanded thyroid clonotypes above 0.001.

The CDR3 totals 14 residues. After removal of 4 bases from V and 5 bases from J, the junction contained 4 bases not matched to a gene. The germline CDR1 and CDR2 sequences are KGHSH and LQKENI. Researchers amplified the TCR beta CDR3 regions from RNA transcripts. The HTBI set primed first-round TCR CDR3 RT-PCR. One entry per CDR3 protein, called by TCRdb with MiXCR from the multiplex PCR reads. This table has hundreds of thousands of distinct CDR3 sequences, roughly 17% appearing once. The chain couples TRBV18 to TRBJ2-7; the match to TRBD1 covers 11 bases. The sequence was obtained from a young woman with Graves' hyperthyroidism. Sequencing used blood. The DNA of the CDR3 is TGTGCCAGCTCACTGCGGACAGGGGGCGACGAGCAGTACTTC. It yields the protein CASSLRTGGDEQYF. Variable domain in full (rest from reference TRBV18 and TRBJ2-7): NAGVMQNPRHLVRRRGQEARLRCSPMKGHSHVYWYRQLPEEGLKFMVYLQKENIIDESGMPKERFSAEFPKEGPSILRIQQVVRGDSAAYFCASSLRTGGDEQYFGPGTRLTVT.